The entry below gives a single T cell receptor (beta chain) sequence along with its context. This may be a read error, as it is one base from a much larger clone. The data derive from a study of early T cells in non-severe SARS-CoV-2 infection. The CDR3 extends over 14 amino acids. Trimming pared 6 bases from V and 4 bases from J, leaving 13 bases between. One entry per CDR3 protein results from TCRdb running MiXCR on the 5' RACE reads. The sample lists 80,000 to 100,000 distinct CDR3 sequences; around 14% were seen once. Sequencing was performed on whole blood. The V call is TRBV12-3 or TRBV12-4, the J call TRBJ1-5; D might be TRBD1 (5 bases). The receptor was derived from an adult who was a healthcare worker with PCR-confirmed SARS-CoV-2 infection or an uninfected control (not recorded which). This CDR3 is CASSCGTVNQPQHF. CDR3 DNA: TGTGCCAGCAGCTGCGGGACTGTTAATCAGCCCCAGCATTTT.